This passage covers 17 T cell receptor beta chains from one sample sequenced in a study of T cell responses to AZD1222 COVID-19 vaccine. Only in-frame clones appear in the TCRdb table, and some are missing; sequencing was by immunoSEQ multiplex PCR. The sample consists of around 89,000 clones, approximately 90% of them appearing once. The material was peripheral blood, obtained on day 0 of AZD1222 vaccination. These receptors all come from an adult in good health.

The rearrangement joins TRBV7-9 to TRBJ2-7, with 9 bases matching TRBD1. Losses at the gene ends were 5 bases for V and 0 bases for J; bases not matched to a gene: 14. CDR1 and CDR2 from the germline V gene are SEHNR and FQNEAQ (reference sequence). The CDR3 totals 18 residues. The CDR3 bases are TGTGCCAGCAGCATTACTCCCGGGACAGGGCGAAGCTCCTACGAGCAGTACTTC. It translates to CASSITPGTGRSSYEQYF.

The table lists this clone with a count of one. The rearrangement uses TRBV6-1 and TRBJ2-6; D possibly uses TRBD1 or TRBD2 (5 bases each). This CDR3 spans 17 amino acids. V was trimmed by 1 base and J by 0 bases, leaving 10 bases between them. Germline CDR1 reads MNHNS; CDR2 reads SASEGT. For the CDR3, the DNA is TGTGCCAGCAGTGAAGTTGGGGGAAGCTCTGGGGCCAACGTCCTGACTTTC. This codes for CASSEVGGSSGANVLTF.

The chain couples TRBV18 to TRBJ2-3; the D is unclear. V shed 4 bases and J shed 3 bases, with 8 bases lying between them. This CDR3 is built from 13 residues. The germline CDR1 and CDR2 sequences are KGHSH and LQKENI. The CDR3 loop reads CASSLSVTDTQYF. The CDR3, as DNA: TGTGCCAGCTCACTGTCAGTAACAGATACGCAGTATTTT.

V gene TRBV19 combines with J gene TRBJ1-5, with D perhaps TRBD1 (5 bases). V lost 6 bases and J lost 4, with 25 bases in between. This CDR3 is 18 amino acids long. Germline V gene sequence: CDR1 LNHDA, CDR2 SQIVND (reference sequence). The CDR3 spells CASSPYRTDRGLNQPQHF. In DNA form, the CDR3 reads TGTGCCAGTAGCCCGTACCGTACTGACCGGGGCTTGAATCAGCCCCAGCATTTT.

The V and J genes are TRBV6-6 and TRBJ1-3; 7 bases line up with TRBD1. V shed 8 bases, J shed 0 bases, and the junction held 4 bases outside the gene matches. This CDR3 has 14 residues. Germline CDR1 and CDR2: MNHNY and SVGAGI (reference sequence). CDR3 amino acids: CASEGTDSGNTIYF. The CDR3, as DNA: TGTGCCAGCGAGGGGACAGACTCTGGAAACACCATATATTTT.

This rearrangement joins TRBV11-2 to TRBJ2-7, with D perhaps TRBD2 (6 bases). Germline loops: CDR1 SGHAT, CDR2 FQNNGV. The CDR3 spans 15 residues. V lost 0 bases and J lost 4, with 13 bases in between. CDR3 sequence: CASSLDGQGGYEQYF. In DNA, the CDR3 is TGTGCCAGCAGCTTAGATGGGCAGGGAGGATACGAGCAGTACTTC.

This rearrangement joins TRBV5-1 to TRBJ1-1; tentative D call: TRBD1 (5 bases). Trimming removed 4 bases from V and 1 base from J, with 14 bases in between. CDR3 length: 15 residues. Germline CDR1 is SGHRS and CDR2 is YFSETQ. The CDR3 here is CASSPGPQGNTEAFF. The DNA of the CDR3 is TGCGCCAGCAGCCCCGGGCCCCAGGGGAACACTGAAGCTTTCTTT.

The rearrangement uses TRBV5-1 and TRBJ1-1; D is uncertain. The V end lost 2 bases, the J end lost 0 bases, and 8 bases lay between the germline ends. The V gene's germline CDR1 is SGHRS and CDR2 YFSETQ. The length of the CDR3 is 14 residues. The CDR3 DNA follows: TGCGCCAGCAGCTTTACCGGCGTGAACACTGAAGCTTTCTTT. Residues: CASSFTGVNTEAFF.

The DNA of the CDR3 is TGTGCCAGCAGCGTAGCGGCGGGTAGTATGAACACTGAAGCTTTCTTT. As protein: CASSVAAGSMNTEAFF. V usage is TRBV9 and J usage is TRBJ1-1; D gene ambiguous. Trimming cost V 0 bases and J 0 bases, with 12 bases left between them. The CDR3 is 16 residues long. Germline values: CDR1 SGDLS, CDR2 YYNGEE.

The genes are TRBV19 and TRBJ2-7, with TRBD1 matching 8 bases. Losses at the gene ends were 3 bases for V and 2 bases for J; bases not matched to a gene: 12. The CDR3 totals 17 residues. Germline V gives CDR1 LNHDA, CDR2 SQIVND (reference sequence). The CDR3 region has the DNA TGTGCCAGTAGTATTGGTTGGACAGGGAGTATTCCCTACGAGCAGTACTTC. It yields the protein CASSIGWTGSIPYEQYF.

This rearrangement joins TRBV6-4 to TRBJ1-2; D is possibly TRBD1 (5 bases). From germline, CDR1 is MRHNA and CDR2 SNTAGT. CDR3 length: 12 residues. The V gene lost 2 bases and the J gene lost 8 bases, with 9 bases spanning the gap. CDR3 residues: CASSDRGWGYTF. CDR3 DNA sequence: TGTGCCAGCAGTGACAGGGGTTGGGGCTACACCTTC.

J is TRBJ2-7 and V is TRBV27; 11 positions match TRBD1. V lost 3 bases, J lost 5 bases, and 6 bases stayed unmatched. The V gene's germline CDR1 is MNHEY and CDR2 SMNVEV (reference sequence). CDR3 length: 15 amino acids. The CDR3 is CASSLGQGDLDEQYF. The CDR3 DNA reads TGTGCCAGCAGTTTGGGACAGGGGGATCTCGACGAGCAGTACTTC.

The chain combines TRBV5-1 with TRBJ2-5, with 9 bases identical to TRBD2. Germline V gene sequence: CDR1 SGHRS, CDR2 YFSETQ. The ends lost 3 bases at V and 5 bases at J; junction bases unmatched: 2. The CDR3 loop spans 13 amino acids. As DNA, the CDR3 is TGCGCCAGCAGCTCGACTAGCGGTGAGACCCAGTACTTC. It yields the protein CASSSTSGETQYF.

A single count supports this clone. In nucleotides, the CDR3 is TGTGCCAGCAGCCAAGATCGAAGGCGGGACAGGGCCGGCACTGAAGCTTTCTTT. Translation: CASSQDRRRDRAGTEAFF. The chain uses TRBV3-1 (or the pseudogene TRBV3-2) and TRBJ1-1; 9 bases agree with TRBD1. The V gene end was trimmed by 0 bases and the J gene end by 4 bases; junction bases not matched to a gene: 12. The CDR3 length is 18 residues. The germline V gene has CDR1 LGHDT and CDR2 YNNKEL (reference sequence).

The genes are TRBV7-9 and TRBJ2-4; 7 bases agree with TRBD1. This CDR3 is 15 amino acids long. Per the germline V gene, CDR1 is SEHNR and CDR2 is FQNEAQ (reference sequence). Trimming cost V 5 bases and J 6 bases; bases outside gene matches: 10. CDR3 residues: CASSPAGTGANIQYF. DNA of the CDR3: TGTGCCAGCAGCCCAGCCGGAACAGGGGCAAACATTCAGTACTTC.

The chain uses TRBV3-1 (or the pseudogene TRBV3-2) and TRBJ1-4; no reliable D call. Trimming shortened V by 2 bases and J by 0 bases, and 4 bases separated the two germline ends. CDR3 length: 14 amino acids. The germline V gene has CDR1 LGHDT and CDR2 YNNKEL (reference sequence). The CDR3 reads CASSQSATNEKLFF. The CDR3 DNA reads TGTGCCAGCAGCCAATCAGCAACTAATGAAAAACTGTTTTTT.

J is TRBJ1-2 and V is TRBV2; D gene unclear. Trimming took off 7 bases at V and 6 bases at J, with 9 bases between the two ends. This CDR3 has 11 residues. Germline V gene data show CDR1 as SNHLY and CDR2 as FYNNEI. The CDR3 loop reads CASNGLNGYTF. The CDR3 DNA follows: TGTGCCAGCAATGGACTCAATGGCTACACCTTC.